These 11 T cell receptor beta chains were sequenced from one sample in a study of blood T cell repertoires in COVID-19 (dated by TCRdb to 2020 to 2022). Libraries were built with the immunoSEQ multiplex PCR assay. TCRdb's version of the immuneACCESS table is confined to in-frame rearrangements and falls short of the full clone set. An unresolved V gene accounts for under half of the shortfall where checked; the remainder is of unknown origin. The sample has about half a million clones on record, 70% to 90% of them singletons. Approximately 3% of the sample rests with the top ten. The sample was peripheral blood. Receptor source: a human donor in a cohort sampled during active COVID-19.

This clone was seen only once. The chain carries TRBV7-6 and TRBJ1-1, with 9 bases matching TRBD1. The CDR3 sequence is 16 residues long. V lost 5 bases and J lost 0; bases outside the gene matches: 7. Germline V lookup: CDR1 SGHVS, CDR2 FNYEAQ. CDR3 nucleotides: TGTGCCAGCAGCCGATTACAGGGGGCTTTGAACACTGAAGCTTTCTTT. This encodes CASSRLQGALNTEAFF.

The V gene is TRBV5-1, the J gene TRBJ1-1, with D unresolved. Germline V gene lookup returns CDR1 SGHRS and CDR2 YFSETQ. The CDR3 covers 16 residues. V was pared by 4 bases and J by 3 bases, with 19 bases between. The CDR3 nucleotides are TGCGCCAGCAGCGCGAACTCCGGGTTCCAAGACACTGAAGCTTTCTTT. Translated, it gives CASSANSGFQDTEAFF.

The CDR3, as DNA: TGTGCCAGTCGGGACAGGGATTATAGCAATCAGCCCCAGCATTTT. This sequence encodes CASRDRDYSNQPQHF. This chain connects TRBV19 to TRBJ1-5, with 9 bases identical to TRBD1. Germline lookup yields CDR1 LNHDA and CDR2 SQIVND (reference sequence). This CDR3 comprises 15 residues. The V segment lost 8 bases and the J segment 0 bases; nucleotides outside the gene matches: 5.

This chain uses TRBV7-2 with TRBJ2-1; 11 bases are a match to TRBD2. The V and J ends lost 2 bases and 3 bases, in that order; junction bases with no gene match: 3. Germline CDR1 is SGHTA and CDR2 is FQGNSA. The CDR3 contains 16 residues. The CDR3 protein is CASSLLTSGSYNEQFF. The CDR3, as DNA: TGTGCCAGCAGCTTATTAACTAGCGGGAGCTACAATGAGCAGTTCTTC.

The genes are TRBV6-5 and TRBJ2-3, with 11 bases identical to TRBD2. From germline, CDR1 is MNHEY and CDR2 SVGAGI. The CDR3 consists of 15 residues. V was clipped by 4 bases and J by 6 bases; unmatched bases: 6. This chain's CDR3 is CASSSTTSGMDTQYF. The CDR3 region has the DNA TGTGCCAGCAGTTCTACGACTAGCGGGATGGATACGCAGTATTTT.

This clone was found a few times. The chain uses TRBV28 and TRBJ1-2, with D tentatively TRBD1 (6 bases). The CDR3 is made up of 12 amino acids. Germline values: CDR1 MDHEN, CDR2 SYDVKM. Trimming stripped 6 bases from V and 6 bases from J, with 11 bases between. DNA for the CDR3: TGTGCCAGCAGCACAGGGAGCCATGGCTACACCTTC. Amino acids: CASSTGSHGYTF.

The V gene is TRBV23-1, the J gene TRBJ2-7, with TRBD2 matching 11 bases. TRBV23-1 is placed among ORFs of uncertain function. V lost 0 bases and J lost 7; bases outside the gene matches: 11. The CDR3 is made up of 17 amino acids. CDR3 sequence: CASSQSLAGGPADEQYF. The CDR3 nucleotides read TGCGCCAGCAGTCAATCCCTAGCGGGAGGCCCCGCGGATGAGCAGTACTTC.

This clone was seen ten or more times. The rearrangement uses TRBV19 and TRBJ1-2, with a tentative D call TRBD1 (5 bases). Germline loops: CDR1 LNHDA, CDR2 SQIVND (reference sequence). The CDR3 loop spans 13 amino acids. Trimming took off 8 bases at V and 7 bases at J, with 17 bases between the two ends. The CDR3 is CASASVGAGGYTF. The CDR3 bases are TGTGCCAGTGCATCAGTAGGGGCTGGTGGCTACACCTTC. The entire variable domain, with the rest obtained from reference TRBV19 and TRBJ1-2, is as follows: DGGITQSPKYLFRKEGQNVTLSCEQNLNHDAMYWYRQDPGQGLRLIYYSQIVNDFQKGDIAEGYSVSREKKESFPLTVTSAQKNPTAFYLCASASVGAGGYTFGSGTRLTVV.

CDR3 sequence (DNA): TGTGCCAGCAGCCGACAGACTAGGACTGAAGCTTTCTTT. Amino acids: CASSRQTRTEAFF. The V gene is TRBV14, the J gene TRBJ1-1, with D possibly being TRBD1 (5 bases). CDR1 and CDR2 (germline): SGHDN, FVKESK. V dropped 4 bases and J dropped 5 bases, with 11 bases sitting between them. The CDR3 is 13 amino acids.

CDR3 nucleotides: TGTGCCAGCAGCCAAGGAGTGCAGCTAGACTACGAGCAGTACTTC. Its protein is CASSQGVQLDYEQYF. The chain links TRBV3-1 (or the pseudogene TRBV3-2) to TRBJ2-7; D unresolved. Trimming cost V 1 base and J 3 bases, with 13 bases left between them. Germline CDR1 LGHDT, CDR2 YNNKEL (reference sequence). This CDR3 is built from 15 residues.

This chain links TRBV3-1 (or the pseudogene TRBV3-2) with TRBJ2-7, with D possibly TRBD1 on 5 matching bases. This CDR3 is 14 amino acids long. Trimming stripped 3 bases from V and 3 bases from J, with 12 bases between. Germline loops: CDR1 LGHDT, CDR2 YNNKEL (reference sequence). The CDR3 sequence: CASSHGPDSYEQYF. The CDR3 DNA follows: TGTGCCAGCAGCCACGGACCTGACAGCTACGAGCAGTACTTC.